The entry below describes one T cell receptor (beta chain). Its antigen remains unidentified. These data come from a study of regulatory T cells in long-lasting Graves disease. Points from the study as a whole: Comparison showed that persistent patients shared more public clonotypes (around 3,000) than new patients (about 970).

Arm-PCR with iRepertoire HTBI primers amplified the CDR3 regions for these TCR beta libraries. As processed by the authors: The samples included roughly 61 TRBV and 14 to 15 TRBJ segments. One entry per CDR3 protein results from TCRdb running MiXCR on the multiplex PCR reads. For this entry, the V and J calls and clone size follow TCRdb and not the study's own pipeline. In the table there are 200,000 to 250,000 distinct CDR3 sequences, roughly a fifth of which are singletons. Time point meaning: newly diagnosed GD, antithyroid drugs for less than 3 months. With RNA extracted from PBMCs as input, the TCR library was made. These data were also filed under a second study, of T cells in Graves' hyperthyroidism and ophthalmopathy. That paper notes: Diagnosing involved the use of clinical symptoms, serum thyroxine and TRAb, thyroid ultrasound and orbital computed tomography.

Sequenced material: peripheral blood mononuclear cells (PBMCs), taken at new diagnosis, from a patient treated with antithyroid drugs. The sequence was obtained from a woman between 25 and 40 years old with Graves disease.

Here the CDR3 reads CASSPLGRGRDSPLHF. The CDR3 DNA follows: TGTGCCAGCAGTCCCTTAGGCAGGGGTCGAGATTCACCCCTCCACTTT. V is TRBV28 and J is TRBJ1-6, with D maybe TRBD1 (6 bases). CDR3 length equals 16 residues. Trimming removed 5 bases from V and 8 bases from J, with 19 bases in between. Germline V CDR1 and CDR2: MDHEN, SYDVKM.